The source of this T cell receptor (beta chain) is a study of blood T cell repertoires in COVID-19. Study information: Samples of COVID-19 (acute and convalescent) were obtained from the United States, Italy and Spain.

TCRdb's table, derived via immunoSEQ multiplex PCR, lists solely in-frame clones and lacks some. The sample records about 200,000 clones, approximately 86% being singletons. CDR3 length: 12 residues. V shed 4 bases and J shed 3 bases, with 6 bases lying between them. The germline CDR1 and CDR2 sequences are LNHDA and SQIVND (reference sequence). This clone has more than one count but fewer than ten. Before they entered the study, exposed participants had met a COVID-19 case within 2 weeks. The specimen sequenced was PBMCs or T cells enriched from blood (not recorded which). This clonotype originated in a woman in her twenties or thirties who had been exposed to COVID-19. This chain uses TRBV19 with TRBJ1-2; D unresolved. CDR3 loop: CASSTDYYGYTF. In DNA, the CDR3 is TGTGCCAGTAGTACCGACTACTATGGCTACACCTTC.